This T cell receptor beta chain originates from a study of PD-L1 blockade in urothelial cancer (dated by TCRdb to about 2017). Looking at the study overall: Every patient began therapy in about 2014 and was given atezolizumab 1,200 mg intravenously every 3 weeks. Under 30 patients had pretreatment blood TCR-seq, about 25 had at least one posttreatment blood collection, and about 25 had tumor TCR-seq. An ECOG performance status of 0 or 1 was recorded for the patients, and 0 to 3 prior chemotherapy regimens had been received by the patients. Fewer than ten patients reached durable clinical benefit, while roughly 22 patients did not. Durable clinical benefit was defined as progression-free survival longer than 6 months, and TCR features were also tested against progression-free and overall survival. Blood samples were analyzed at two time points: 3 weeks after treatment start (second dose) and 6 weeks after treatment start. Blood samples yielded a median of about 150,000 T cells and roughly 80,000 unique TCRs, with median clonality approximately 0.08. Whole exome sequencing and RNA sequencing of pretreatment tumors were performed alongside TCR sequencing in the same patients. About nine tenths of the roughly 29 patients were males with bladder-origin urothelial cancer, and about 60% of the roughly 29 reported a prior smoking history. Pretreatment tumor samples, along with matched peripheral blood serially collected before and after atezolizumab treatment, were subjected to TCR sequencing. An exploratory multi-omic analysis was conducted of the somatic, immune and clinical correlates of response to PD-L1 blockade with atezolizumab in urothelial cancer.

For this clone: The clone's antigen remains unknown. No per-base quality is available; no much larger clone lies one base away.

What the work shows at the level of the full study, not this receptor alone: A pretreatment peripheral blood TCR clonality below the median was linked to improved progression-free and overall survival. Small sample size (n of about 30) and many exploratory analyses mean the results are intended to be hypothesis-generating. Patients with durable benefit showed greater expansion of tumor-associated TCR clones in peripheral blood 3 weeks after starting treatment (n ≈ 21, p = 0.022).

What this sample's time point label stands for: pretreatment peripheral blood. A total of 25 to 30 patients with locally advanced or metastatic urothelial carcinoma, treated at Memorial Sloan Kettering on a trial protocol, made up the cohort. Peripheral blood mononuclear cells were collected pretreatment and during treatment, with between 1 and 8 total time points obtained per patient. The Qiagen DNeasy Blood extraction kit was used to purify genomic DNA from total PBMCs and from tumor samples. Collected pretreatment and during treatment, PBMCs were isolated and stored as previously described. Synthetic TCR analog templates were spiked into each PCR to estimate absolute template abundance from read counts. TCRbeta CDR3 regions were amplified from genomic DNA with bias-controlled V and J gene primers using the immunoSEQ assay. Rearranged TCRbeta segments were sequenced at approximately 20X coverage. In the authors' own workflow: Sequencing errors were corrected by clustering and CDR3s were annotated against IMGT to assign V, D and J genes. Only productive TCRbeta rearrangements were used in downstream analyses, excluding out-of-frame or stop-codon sequences. To compute clonality, Shannon entropy was normalized by the log of the number of unique productive sequences and then subtracted from one. Fisher's exact test with Benjamini-Hochberg correction, using a cutoff of adjusted p below 0.01, was how clones that differed between time points or between blood and tumor were identified. This immuneACCESS table, as held by TCRdb, lists in-frame sequences with V and J called but not all clones. Of the missing ones, under half trace to an unresolved V gene in checked studies; the others have no known cause. The V and J calls and clone size were taken over from that table, and D and trimming were inferred from the DNA. Here the sample has some 45,000 clones; around 80% occur a single time. The ten largest clones add up to around 15% of the sample.

The germline V gene supplies CDR1 SNHLY and CDR2 FYNNEI. At the junction V is shortened by 6 bases and J by 1 base, with 9 bases in between. The CDR3 holds 13 amino acids from the cysteine to the phenylalanine. Here the CDR3 DNA is all that survives: 39 bases in frame from base 1. The rearrangement combines TRBV2 with TRBJ1-1, with the D gene call left open. The sequence derives from a man aged 55 to 70 with urothelial cancer. Sample: PBMCs, taken around atezolizumab (anti-PD-L1) treatment. The CDR3 corresponds to CASSRERNTEAFF. The bases are TGTGCCAGCAGCCGGGAGAGGAACACTGAAGCTTTCTTT.